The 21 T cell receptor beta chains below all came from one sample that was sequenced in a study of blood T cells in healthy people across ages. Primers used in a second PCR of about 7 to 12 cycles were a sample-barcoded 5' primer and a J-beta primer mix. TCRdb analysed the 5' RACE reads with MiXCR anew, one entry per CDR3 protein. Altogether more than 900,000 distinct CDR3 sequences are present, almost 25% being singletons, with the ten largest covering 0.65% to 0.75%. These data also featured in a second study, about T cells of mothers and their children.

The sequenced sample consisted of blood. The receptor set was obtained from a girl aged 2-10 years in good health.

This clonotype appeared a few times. In DNA form, the CDR3 reads TGCGCCAGCAGCAACCGGGACAAGTATGAAAAACTGTTTTTT. Protein: CASSNRDKYEKLFF. The chain carries TRBV4-3 and TRBJ1-4; tentative D call: TRBD1 (6 bases). V lost 5 bases and J 6 bases, leaving 13 bases between the germline ends. The length of the CDR3 is 14 residues. The germline CDR1 and CDR2 sequences are LGHNA and YSLEER.

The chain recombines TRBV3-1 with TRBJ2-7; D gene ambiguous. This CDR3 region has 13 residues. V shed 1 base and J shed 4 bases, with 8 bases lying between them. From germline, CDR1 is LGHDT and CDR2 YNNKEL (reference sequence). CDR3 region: CASSQVDGYEQYF. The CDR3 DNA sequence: TGTGCCAGCAGCCAAGTCGACGGGTACGAGCAGTACTTC.

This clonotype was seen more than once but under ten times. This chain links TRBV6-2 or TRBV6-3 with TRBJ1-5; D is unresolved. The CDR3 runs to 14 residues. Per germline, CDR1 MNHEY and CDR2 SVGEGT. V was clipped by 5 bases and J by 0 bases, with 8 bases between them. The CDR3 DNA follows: TGTGCCAGCAGTAGAGCCAATAGCAATCAGCCCCAGCATTTT. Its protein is CASSRANSNQPQHF.

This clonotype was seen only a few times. In DNA form, the CDR3 reads TGTGCCACGGGAGGGAAGCCTGAGCAGTTCTTC. Translation: CATGGKPEQFF. This sequence joins TRBV28 and TRBJ2-1, with TRBD2 identical over 8 bases. The CDR3 spans 11 residues. With V trimmed by 10 bases and J by 9 bases, 5 bases remained unmatched. Germline lookup yields CDR1 MDHEN and CDR2 SYDVKM.

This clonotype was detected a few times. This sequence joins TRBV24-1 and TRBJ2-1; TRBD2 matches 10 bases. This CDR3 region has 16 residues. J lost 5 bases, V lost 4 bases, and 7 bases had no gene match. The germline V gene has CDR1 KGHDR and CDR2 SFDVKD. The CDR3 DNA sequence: TGTGCCACCAGTGACCACCTAGCGGGAGTCCACAATGAGCAGTTCTTC. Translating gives CATSDHLAGVHNEQFF.

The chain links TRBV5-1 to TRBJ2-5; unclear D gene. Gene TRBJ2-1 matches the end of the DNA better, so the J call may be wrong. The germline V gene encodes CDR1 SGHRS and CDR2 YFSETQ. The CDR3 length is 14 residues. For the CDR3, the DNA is TGCGCCAGCAGCTTGGAGGATTTGGGTCATGAGCAGTTCTTC. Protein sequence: CASSLEDLGHEQFF.

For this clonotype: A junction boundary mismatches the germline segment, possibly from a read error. Written as DNA, the CDR3 is TGTACCAGCAGCCCGCAACTGGGACTGCATTCCTACAATGAGCAGTTCTTC. Translated, it gives CTSSPQLGLHSYNEQFF. The rearrangement uses TRBV3-1 and TRBJ2-1, with D possibly being TRBD2 (6 bases). This CDR3 region has 17 residues. Germline CDR1 is LGHDT and CDR2 is YNNKEL (reference sequence).

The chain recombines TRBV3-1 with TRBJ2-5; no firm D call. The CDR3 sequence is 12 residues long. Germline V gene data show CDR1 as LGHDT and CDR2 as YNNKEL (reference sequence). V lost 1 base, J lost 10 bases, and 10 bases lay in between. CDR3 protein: CASSQVPADQYF. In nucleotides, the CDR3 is TGTGCCAGCAGCCAAGTCCCGGCGGACCAGTACTTC.

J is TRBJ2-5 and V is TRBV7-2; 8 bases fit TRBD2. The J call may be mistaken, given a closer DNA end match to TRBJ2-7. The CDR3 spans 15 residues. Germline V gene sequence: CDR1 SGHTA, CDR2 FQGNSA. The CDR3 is CASSFYTSGTYEQYF. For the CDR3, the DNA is TGTGCCAGCAGCTTCTATACTAGCGGCACATACGAGCAGTACTTC.

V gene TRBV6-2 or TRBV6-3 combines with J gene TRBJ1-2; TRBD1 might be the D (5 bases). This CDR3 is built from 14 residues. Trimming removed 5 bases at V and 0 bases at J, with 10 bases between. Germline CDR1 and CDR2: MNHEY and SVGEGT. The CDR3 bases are TGTGCCAGCAGTACCAGGGTCGCTAACTATGGCTACACCTTC. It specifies CASSTRVANYGYTF.

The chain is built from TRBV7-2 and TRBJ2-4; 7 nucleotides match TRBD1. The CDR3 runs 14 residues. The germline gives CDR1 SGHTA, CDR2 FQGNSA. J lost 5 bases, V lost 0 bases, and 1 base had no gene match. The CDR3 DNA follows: TGTGCCAGCAGCTTAGCAGGGGGCCAAAACATTCAGTACTTC. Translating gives CASSLAGGQNIQYF.

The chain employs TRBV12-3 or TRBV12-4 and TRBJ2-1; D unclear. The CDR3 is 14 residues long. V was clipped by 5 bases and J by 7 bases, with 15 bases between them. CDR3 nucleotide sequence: TGTGCCAGCAGTCCTCCGGAGTATCGGAATGAGCAGTTCTTC. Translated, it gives CASSPPEYRNEQFF.

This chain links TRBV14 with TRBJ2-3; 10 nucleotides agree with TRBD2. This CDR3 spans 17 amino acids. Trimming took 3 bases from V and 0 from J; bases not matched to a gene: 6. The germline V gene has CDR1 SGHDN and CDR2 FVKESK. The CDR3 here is CASSQMGLAYSTDTQYF. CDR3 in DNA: TGTGCCAGCAGCCAGATGGGACTAGCGTATAGCACAGATACGCAGTATTTT. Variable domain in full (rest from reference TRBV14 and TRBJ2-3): EAGVTQFPSHSVIEKGQTVTLRCDPISGHDNLYWYRRVMGKEIKFLLHFVKESKQDESGMPNNRFLAERTGGTYSTLKVQPAELEDSGVYFCASSQMGLAYSTDTQYFGPGTRLTVL.

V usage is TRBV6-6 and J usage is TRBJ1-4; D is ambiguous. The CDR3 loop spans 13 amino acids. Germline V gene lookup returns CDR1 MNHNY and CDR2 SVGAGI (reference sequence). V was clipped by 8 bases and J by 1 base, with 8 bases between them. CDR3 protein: CASVEITNEKLFF. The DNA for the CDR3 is TGTGCCAGCGTAGAAATAACTAATGAAAAACTGTTTTTT.

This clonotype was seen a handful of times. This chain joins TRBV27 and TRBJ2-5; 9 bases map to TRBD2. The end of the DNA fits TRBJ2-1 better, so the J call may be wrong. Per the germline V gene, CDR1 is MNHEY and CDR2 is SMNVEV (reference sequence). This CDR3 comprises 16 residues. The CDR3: CASSSEAGGVSNEQFF. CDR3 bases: TGTGCCAGCAGTTCCGAAGCGGGGGGAGTATCGAATGAGCAGTTCTTC.

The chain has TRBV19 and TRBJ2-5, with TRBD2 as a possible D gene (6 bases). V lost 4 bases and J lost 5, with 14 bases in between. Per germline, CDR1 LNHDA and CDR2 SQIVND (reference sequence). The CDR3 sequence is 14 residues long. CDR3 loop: CASSSGRLGETQYF. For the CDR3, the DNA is TGTGCCAGTAGTAGTGGGAGGCTAGGTGAGACCCAGTACTTC. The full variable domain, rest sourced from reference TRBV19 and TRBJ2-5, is DGGITQSPKYLFRKEGQNVTLSCEQNLNHDAMYWYRQDPGQGLRLIYYSQIVNDFQKGDIAEGYSVSREKKESFPLTVTSAQKNPTAFYLCASSSGRLGETQYFGPGTRLLVL.

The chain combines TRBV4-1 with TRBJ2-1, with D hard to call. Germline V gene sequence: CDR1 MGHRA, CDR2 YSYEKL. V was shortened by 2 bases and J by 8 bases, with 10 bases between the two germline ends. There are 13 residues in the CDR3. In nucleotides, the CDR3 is TGCGCCAGCAGCCAAATATCCGGCTATGAGCAGTTCTTC. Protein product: CASSQISGYEQFF.

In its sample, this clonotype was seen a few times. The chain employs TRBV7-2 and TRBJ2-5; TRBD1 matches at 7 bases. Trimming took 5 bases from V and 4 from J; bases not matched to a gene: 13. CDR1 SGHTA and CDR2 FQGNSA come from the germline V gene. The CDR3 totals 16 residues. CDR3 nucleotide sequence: TGTGCCAGCAGCAACTACGGAAGACAGGGAAGAGAGACCCAGTACTTC. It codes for CASSNYGRQGRETQYF.

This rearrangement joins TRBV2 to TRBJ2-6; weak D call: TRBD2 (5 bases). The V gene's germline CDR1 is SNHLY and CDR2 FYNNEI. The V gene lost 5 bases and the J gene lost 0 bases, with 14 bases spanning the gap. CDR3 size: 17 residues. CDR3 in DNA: TGTGCCAGCAGTCCTGGGGAGCGAGGCTCTGGGGCCAACGTCCTGACTTTC. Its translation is CASSPGERGSGANVLTF.

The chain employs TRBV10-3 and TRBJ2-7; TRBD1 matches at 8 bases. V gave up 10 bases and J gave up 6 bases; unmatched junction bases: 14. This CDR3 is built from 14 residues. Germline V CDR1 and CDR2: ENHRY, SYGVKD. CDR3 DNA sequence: TGTGCCACCAGACTACAGGGGGACCCCGGCGAGCAGTACTTC. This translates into CATRLQGDPGEQYF.

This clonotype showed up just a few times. CDR3 nucleotide sequence: TGTGCCAGCAGCTTAAGAGGACTAGCGGGAACCTTCAATGAGCAGTTCTTC. Translation gives CASSLRGLAGTFNEQFF. The J gene is TRBJ2-1, the V gene TRBV7-2; 12 bases match TRBD2. Germline-derived CDR1 and CDR2 are SGHTA and FQGNSA. The CDR3 contains 17 residues. Trimming at V came to 2 bases and at J to 6 bases, leaving 8 bases not matched to a gene.